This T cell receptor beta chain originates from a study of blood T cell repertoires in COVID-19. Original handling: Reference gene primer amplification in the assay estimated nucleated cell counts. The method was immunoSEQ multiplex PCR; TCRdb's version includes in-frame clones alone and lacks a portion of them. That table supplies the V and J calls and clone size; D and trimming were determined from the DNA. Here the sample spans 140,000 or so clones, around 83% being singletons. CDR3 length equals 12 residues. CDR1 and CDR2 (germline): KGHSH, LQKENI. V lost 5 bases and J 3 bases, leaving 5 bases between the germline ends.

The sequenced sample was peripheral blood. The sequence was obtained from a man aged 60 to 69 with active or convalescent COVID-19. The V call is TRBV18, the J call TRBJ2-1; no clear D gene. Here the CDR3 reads CASSSDYNEQFF. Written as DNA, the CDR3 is TGTGCCAGCTCATCAGACTACAATGAGCAGTTCTTC.